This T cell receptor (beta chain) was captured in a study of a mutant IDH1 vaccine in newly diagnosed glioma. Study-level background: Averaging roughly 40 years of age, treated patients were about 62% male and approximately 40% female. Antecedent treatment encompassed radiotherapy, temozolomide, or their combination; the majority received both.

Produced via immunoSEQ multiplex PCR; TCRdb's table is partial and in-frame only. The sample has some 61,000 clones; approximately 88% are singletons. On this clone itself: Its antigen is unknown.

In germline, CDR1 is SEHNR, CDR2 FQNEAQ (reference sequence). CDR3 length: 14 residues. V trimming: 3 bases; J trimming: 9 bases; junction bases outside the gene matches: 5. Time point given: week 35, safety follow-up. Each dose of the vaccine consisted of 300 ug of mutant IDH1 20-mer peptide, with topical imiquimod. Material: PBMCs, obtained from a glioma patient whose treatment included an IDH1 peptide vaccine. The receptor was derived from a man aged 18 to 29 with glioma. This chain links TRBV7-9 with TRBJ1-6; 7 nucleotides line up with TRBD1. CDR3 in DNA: TGTGCCAGCAGCTTGGACAGGCTAAGTTCACCCCTCCACTTT. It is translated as CASSLDRLSSPLHF. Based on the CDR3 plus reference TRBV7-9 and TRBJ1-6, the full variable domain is DTGVSQNPRHKITKRGQNVTFRCDPISEHNRLYWYRQTLGQGPEFLTYFQNEAQLEKSRLLSDRFSAERPKGSFSTLEIQRTEQGDSAMYLCASSLDRLSSPLHFGNGTRLTVT.